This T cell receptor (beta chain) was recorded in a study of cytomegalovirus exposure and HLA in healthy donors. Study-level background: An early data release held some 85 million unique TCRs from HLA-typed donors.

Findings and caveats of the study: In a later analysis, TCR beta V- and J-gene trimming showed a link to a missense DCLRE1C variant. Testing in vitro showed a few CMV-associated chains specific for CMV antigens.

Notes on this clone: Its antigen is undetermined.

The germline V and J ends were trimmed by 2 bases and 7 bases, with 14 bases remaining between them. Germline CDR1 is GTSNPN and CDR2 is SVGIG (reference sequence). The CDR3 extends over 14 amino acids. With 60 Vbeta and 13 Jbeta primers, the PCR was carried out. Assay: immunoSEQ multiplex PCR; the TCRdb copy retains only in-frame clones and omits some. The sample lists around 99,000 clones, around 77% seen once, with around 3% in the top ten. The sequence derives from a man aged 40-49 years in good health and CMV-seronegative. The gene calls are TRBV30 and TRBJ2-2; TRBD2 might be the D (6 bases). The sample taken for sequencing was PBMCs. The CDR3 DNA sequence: TGTGCCTGGAGTCTAAGTCGGAGGGGCGGGGAGCTGTTTTTT. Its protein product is CAWSLSRRGGELFF.